Presented here are 24 T cell receptor beta chains from one specimen sequenced in a study of monozygotic twins with inflammatory bowel disease. TCRdb reworked the 5' RACE reads into one entry per CDR3 protein, no DNA. This sample's clone table lists around 370,000 distinct CDR3 sequences. Sequencing used blood. These TCRs come from a human donor with ulcerative colitis or Crohn's disease, or a healthy co-twin of an affected twin (not recorded which).

The V and J genes are TRBV7-2 and TRBJ2-1; TCRdb returns TRBD2, unconfirmable since there is no DNA. This CDR3 contains 16 residues. Germline CDR1 and CDR2: SGHTA and FQGNSA. This chain's CDR3 is CASGGKGLAGGNEQFF.

The V call is TRBV12-5, the J call TRBJ2-3; TCRdb's assignment of TRBD1 cannot be checked, as there is no DNA. This CDR3 has 15 amino acids. Germline V gives CDR1 LGHNT, CDR2 FRNRAP. CDR3 sequence: CASGLGTVRTDTQYF.

The rearrangement joins TRBV12-3 or TRBV12-4 to TRBJ1-4; the TCRdb D gene call, TRBD1, has no DNA to confirm it. The CDR3 is 15 amino acids. The CDR3 here is CASSPRQGFYEKLFF.

The CDR3 spells CASGQGTIYGYTF. The rearrangement joins TRBV6-1 to TRBJ1-2; TCRdb names TRBD1, which stays unverified in the absence of DNA. CDR1 MNHNS and CDR2 SASEGT come from the germline V gene. The CDR3 has 13 amino acids.

V gene TRBV25-1 combines with J gene TRBJ2-1; TCRdb reports TRBD1, a call that lacks DNA to check it against. The CDR3 sequence is 13 residues long. Per germline, CDR1 MGHDK and CDR2 SYGVNS. The CDR3 reads CASSDHRVTAQFF.

V usage is TRBV5-4 and J usage is TRBJ2-1; lacking DNA, the TRBD1 call made by TCRdb goes unchecked. Germline loops: CDR1 SGHNT, CDR2 YYREEE (reference sequence). The CDR3 contains 14 residues. This CDR3 reads CASSDRVGINEQFF.

V and J are TRBV12-3 or TRBV12-4 and TRBJ2-7. This CDR3 region has 13 residues. The CDR3 reads CASSFRGKIEQYF.

The chain couples TRBV7-6 to TRBJ2-1; absent DNA, TCRdb's TRBD1 call cannot be checked. Germline loops: CDR1 SGHVS, CDR2 FNYEAQ. The CDR3 totals 16 residues. The CDR3: CASSPTVRTGNGEQFF.

The rearrangement links TRBV5-1 to TRBJ2-7. CDR1 SGHRS and CDR2 YFSETQ come from the germline V gene. The CDR3 consists of 13 residues. The CDR3 loop is CASRYTESYEQYF.

The V and J genes are TRBV7-9 and TRBJ1-1. Germline lookup yields CDR1 SEHNR and CDR2 FQNEAQ (reference sequence). This CDR3 comprises 13 residues. CDR3 residues: CASSPVTDTEAFF.

The rearrangement uses TRBV20-1 and TRBJ2-1; TCRdb selects TRBD1, and the lack of DNA leaves this call unchecked. The CDR3 is 13 residues long. Per the germline V gene, CDR1 is DFQATT and CDR2 is SNEGSKA (reference sequence). The CDR3 is CSALLMGGNEQFF.

The chain couples TRBV5-6 to TRBJ2-7; checking the TCRdb D call of TRBD1 is not possible without DNA. CDR1 is SGHDT and CDR2 is YYEEEE in the germline V gene. The CDR3 is made up of 14 amino acids. CDR3 in amino acids: CASSLAGDTYEQYF.

The chain employs TRBV10-3 and TRBJ2-2; TCRdb indicates TRBD2, and absent DNA this call remains unverified. The CDR3 runs to 18 residues. Germline loops: CDR1 ENHRY, CDR2 SYGVKD. CDR3 loop: CAISEQTSGGAITGELFF.

This chain joins TRBV2 and TRBJ2-2; TCRdb calls TRBD2, which cannot be checked without DNA. The CDR3 totals 15 residues. Looked up from germline, CDR1 is SNHLY and CDR2 is FYNNEI. The CDR3 sequence is CASSPPRAGTGELFF.

The genes are TRBV28 and TRBJ2-7; the TRBD1 assignment by TCRdb is unverifiable without DNA. Germline CDR1 is MDHEN and CDR2 is SYDVKM. The CDR3 covers 12 residues. The CDR3 spells CASSSTGWEQYF.

The V call is TRBV11-2, the J call TRBJ2-5. The CDR3 is made up of 14 amino acids. Germline CDR1 is SGHAT and CDR2 is FQNNGV. The CDR3 spells CASSFEGVVKTQYF.

The CDR3 here is CASSLVGRWGSIDQETQYF. The rearrangement joins TRBV28 to TRBJ2-5; TCRdb's assignment of TRBD1 cannot be checked, as there is no DNA. The CDR3 consists of 19 residues. Germline V gene sequence: CDR1 MDHEN, CDR2 SYDVKM.

The V gene is TRBV12-3 or TRBV12-4, the J gene TRBJ2-2. The CDR3 consists of 14 residues. The CDR3 spells CASSKTRDTGELFF.

The rearrangement joins TRBV2 to TRBJ2-4. The CDR3 sequence is 15 residues long. Germline loops: CDR1 SNHLY, CDR2 FYNNEI. The CDR3 loop reads CASSQQSLAKNIQYF.

The chain employs TRBV7-9 and TRBJ2-2; TCRdb picks TRBD2, but there is no DNA to check that call. This CDR3 spans 16 amino acids. The germline V gene encodes CDR1 SEHNR and CDR2 FQNEAQ (reference sequence). The CDR3 protein is CASSFWTDLGTGELFF.

The CDR3 sequence: CASSQDPHEKLFF. V and J are TRBV4-1 and TRBJ1-4. Germline lookup yields CDR1 MGHRA and CDR2 YSYEKL. The CDR3 has 13 amino acids.

The chain links TRBV20-1 to TRBJ2-5; TCRdb outputs TRBD2, but without DNA this stays unchecked. This CDR3 region has 16 residues. Germline V gives CDR1 DFQATT, CDR2 SNEGSKA (reference sequence). The CDR3 sequence: CSAGRFDTATKGTQYF.

This chain joins TRBV3-1 and TRBJ2-5; TCRdb proposes TRBD1, but this gene call is untestable without DNA. The CDR3 totals 16 residues. CDR1 and CDR2 from the germline V gene are LGHDT and YNNKEL (reference sequence). The CDR3 loop reads CASSHSGTGGPETQYF.

The chain employs TRBV6-2 or TRBV6-3 and TRBJ2-3; the TRBD1 assignment by TCRdb is unverifiable without DNA. The CDR3 sequence is 18 residues long. Per the germline V gene, CDR1 is MNHEY and CDR2 is SVGEGT. The CDR3 here is CASSYSMNPGQSTDTQYF.